This T cell receptor (beta chain) derives from a study of T cell repertoires in ileal Crohn's disease. This CDR3 is 16 amino acids long. After removal of 4 bases from V and 3 bases from J, the junction contained 3 bases not matched to a gene. Germline CDR1 is SGHDN and CDR2 is FVKESK. Only in-frame clones appear in the TCRdb table, and some are missing; sequencing was by immunoSEQ multiplex PCR. The table has approximately 5,000 clones, 75% to 85% seen once; the top ten hold about 6%. Included were adult ileal or ileocolonic Crohn's patients indicated for ileocolonic resection. The sample was ileal tissue. The sequence was collected from an adult with Crohn's disease. V and J are TRBV14 and TRBJ2-5, with TRBD2 matching 15 bases. The CDR3 DNA reads as TGTGCCAGCAGCCCCCGGACTAGCGGGGGGGAAGAGACCCAGTACTTC. As protein: CASSPRTSGGEETQYF.